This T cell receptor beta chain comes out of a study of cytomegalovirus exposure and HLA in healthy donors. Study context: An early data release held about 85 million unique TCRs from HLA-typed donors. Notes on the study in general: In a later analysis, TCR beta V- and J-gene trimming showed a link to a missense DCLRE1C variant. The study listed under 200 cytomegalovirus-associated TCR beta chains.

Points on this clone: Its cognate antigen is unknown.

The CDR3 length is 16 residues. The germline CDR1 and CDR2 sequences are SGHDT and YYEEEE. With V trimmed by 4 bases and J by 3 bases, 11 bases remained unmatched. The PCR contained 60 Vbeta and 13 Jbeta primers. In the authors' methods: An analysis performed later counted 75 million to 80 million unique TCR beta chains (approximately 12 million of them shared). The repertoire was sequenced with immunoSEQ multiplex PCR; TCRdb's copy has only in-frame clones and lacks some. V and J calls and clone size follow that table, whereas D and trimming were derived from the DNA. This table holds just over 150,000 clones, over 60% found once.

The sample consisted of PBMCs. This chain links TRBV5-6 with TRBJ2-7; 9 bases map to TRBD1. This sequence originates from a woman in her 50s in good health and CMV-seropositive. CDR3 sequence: CASSTTGTGMDYEQYF. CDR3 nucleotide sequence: TGTGCCAGCAGCACGACCGGGACAGGGATGGACTACGAGCAGTACTTC.